This T cell receptor beta chain stems from a study of blood T cell repertoires in COVID-19. Study summary: Some COVID-19 samples were acute and others convalescent; all came from the United States, Italy and Spain.

This CDR3 region has 16 residues. In the source study's methods: Estimated nucleated cell counts came from reference gene primer amplification. Assay used: immunoSEQ multiplex PCR; TCRdb lists only in-frame clones, some missing. V and J calls and clone size are copied from that table; D and trimming were computed from the DNA. The table has about 190,000 clones, roughly 77% seen once. This study enrolled people aged about 18 to 100 from approximately 24 US geographic areas. Each participant's cohort was designated according to participant-reported clinical history. The material sequenced was PBMCs or T cells enriched from blood (not recorded which). The sequence came from a woman in her fifties or sixties with acute COVID-19. The chain recombines TRBV1 with TRBJ1-2; the D segment call TRBD1 is taken from the table without a DNA check. TRBV1 has pseudogene status. In DNA form, the CDR3 reads TGCACCAGCAGTCTCAAATATAACAGAAGATTCTATGGCTACACCTTC. Protein sequence: CTSSLKYNRRFYGYTF.